These 29 T cell receptor beta chains were sequenced from one sample in a study of blood T cell repertoires in COVID-19. The table came from immunoSEQ multiplex PCR; TCRdb's copy has only in-frame clones and leaves some out. Of 490,000 or so clones in the sample, 75% to 90% were seen once. Sequencing input: PBMCs or T cells enriched from blood (not recorded which). These receptor sequences come from a woman aged 55-70 years who had recovered from COVID-19.

This chain joins TRBV21-1 and TRBJ2-7; the tabulated D call, TRBD1, remains unverified against the DNA. TRBV21-1 is noted as a pseudogene. The CDR3 spans 13 residues. In DNA, the CDR3 is TGTGCCAGGCAGGAACATAATTCTTACGAGCAGTACGTC. Protein: CARQEHNSYEQYV.

This chain joins TRBV5-1 and TRBJ1-1, with 7 bases matching TRBD1. Looked up from germline, CDR1 is SGHRS and CDR2 is YFSETQ. The CDR3 sequence is 16 residues long. After removal of 4 bases from V and 1 base from J, the junction contained 10 bases not matched to a gene. DNA of the CDR3: TGCGCCAGCAGCCTGCGACAGGGATCGGGGAACACTGAAGCTTTCTTT. Encoded protein: CASSLRQGSGNTEAFF.

The gene calls are TRBV3-1 (or the pseudogene TRBV3-2) and TRBJ1-6; TRBD1 agrees at 8 bases. Germline values: CDR1 LGHDT, CDR2 YNNKEL (reference sequence). With 5 bases clipped from V and 0 bases from J, the junction kept 3 bases outside the gene matches. This CDR3 is built from 16 residues. The CDR3: CASSYGQGSYNSPLHF. DNA for the CDR3: TGTGCCAGCAGCTACGGACAGGGCTCCTATAATTCACCCCTCCACTTT.

This clone has only a few counts. The gene calls are TRBV19 and TRBJ1-5; D possibly corresponds to TRBD1 (5 bases). Germline V lookup: CDR1 LNHDA, CDR2 SQIVND (reference sequence). The ends were cut back, 1 base at V and 9 bases at J, with 16 bases in the middle. This CDR3 is 15 amino acids long. CDR3 sequence: CASSIGGQGGWPQHF. In DNA form, the CDR3 reads TGTGCCAGTAGTATAGGGGGCCAGGGAGGTTGGCCCCAGCATTTT.

This clone was seen a single time. The chain recombines TRBV6-2 or TRBV6-3 with TRBJ1-4; TRBD1 matches 10 bases. V gave up 4 bases and J gave up 8 bases; unmatched junction bases: 16. The CDR3 contains 18 residues. Germline V gene data show CDR1 as MNHEY and CDR2 as SVGEGT. CDR3 bases: TGTGCCAGCAGTTTCCCACTCACCCCGGGACAGGGGTGGGAAAAACTGTTTTTT. It translates to CASSFPLTPGQGWEKLFF.

The chain recombines TRBV20-1 with TRBJ2-3; 9 nucleotides match TRBD2. This CDR3 is built from 15 residues. The trim removed 3 bases at V and 4 bases at J, leaving 8 bases unmatched. Germline CDR1 is DFQATT and CDR2 is SNEGSKA (reference sequence). This chain's CDR3 is CSASSPSGVPDTQYF. Written as DNA, the CDR3 is TGCAGTGCTAGTTCCCCTAGCGGGGTACCAGATACGCAGTATTTT.

V gene TRBV4-1 combines with J gene TRBJ2-3, with D possibly matching TRBD2 (6 bases). The CDR3 is 15 amino acids. V lost 4 bases and J lost 2, with 13 bases in between. CDR1 is MGHRA, CDR2 YSYEKL, per germline. The CDR3 sequence is CASSPRDSYTDTQYF. The CDR3 DNA reads as TGCGCCAGCAGCCCCCGGGACTCGTACACAGATACGCAGTATTTT.

The chain joins TRBV5-1 to TRBJ2-1; TRBD1 matches at 8 bases. The CDR3 has 11 amino acids. Unmatched junction bases numbered 4, after V lost 4 bases and J lost 13 bases. The germline V gene encodes CDR1 SGHRS and CDR2 YFSETQ. The CDR3 sequence is CASSPDRDQFF. In DNA form, the CDR3 reads TGCGCCAGCAGCCCGGACAGGGATCAGTTCTTC.

The rearrangement links TRBV4-1 to TRBJ1-1, with a weak D call TRBD1 (6 bases). V lost 0 bases to trimming and J lost 3 bases, with 14 bases between them. The CDR3 covers 16 residues. Germline CDR1 reads MGHRA; CDR2 reads YSYEKL. Written as DNA, the CDR3 is TGCGCCAGCAGCCAAGAAAAAGGGGGAGGGCACACTGAAGCTTTCTTT. This codes for CASSQEKGGGHTEAFF.

The chain uses TRBV7-2 and TRBJ2-6; D remains unclear. From germline, CDR1 is SGHTA and CDR2 FQGNSA. The CDR3 has 16 residues. V was pared by 2 bases and J by 0 bases, with 8 bases between. Here the CDR3 DNA reads TGTGCCAGCAGCTTAAATCAGGCCTCTGGGGCCAACGTCCTGACTTTC. Translated, it gives CASSLNQASGANVLTF.

The V and J genes are TRBV19 and TRBJ1-3; D remains unclear. V was cut by 10 bases and J by 0 bases, with 13 bases left in between. Looked up from germline, CDR1 is LNHDA and CDR2 is SQIVND (reference sequence). This CDR3 has 14 amino acids. The CDR3 bases are TGTGCCACCGGACTCAGCAACTCTGGAAACACCATATATTTT. It specifies CATGLSNSGNTIYF. Full variable domain (rest looked up from reference TRBV19 and TRBJ1-3): DGGITQSPKYLFRKEGQNVTLSCEQNLNHDAMYWYRQDPGQGLRLIYYSQIVNDFQKGDIAEGYSVSREKKESFPLTVTSAQKNPTAFYLCATGLSNSGNTIYFGEGSWLTVV.

This chain links TRBV11-2 with TRBJ2-7, with 9 bases matching TRBD1. Per germline, CDR1 SGHAT and CDR2 FQNNGV. After removal of 5 bases from V and 3 bases from J, the junction contained 8 bases not matched to a gene. CDR3 length: 15 residues. The CDR3 sequence: CASSAGQGRFYEQYF. DNA for the CDR3: TGTGCCAGCAGCGCAGGACAGGGGCGTTTCTACGAGCAGTACTTC.

The V and J genes are TRBV2 and TRBJ1-6; the match to TRBD1 covers 10 bases. The CDR3 has 15 residues. Germline V gives CDR1 SNHLY, CDR2 FYNNEI. V gave up 6 bases and J gave up 10 bases; unmatched junction bases: 9. The CDR3 nucleotides are TGTGCCAGCAGCCTACAGGGACAGGGGCCCTCACCCCTCCACTTT. As protein: CASSLQGQGPSPLHF.

Of note for this clone: Distinct nucleotide sequences in the sample also encode this CDR3. The chain is built from TRBV5-1 and TRBJ1-2; D is perhaps TRBD1 (5 bases). This CDR3 spans 13 amino acids. Per the germline V gene, CDR1 is SGHRS and CDR2 is YFSETQ. The V and J ends lost 0 bases and 3 bases respectively, with 6 bases between them. CDR3 nucleotides: TGCGCCAGCAGCTTGGCGGGGGACTATGGCTACACCTTC. It is translated as CASSLAGDYGYTF.

This rearrangement joins TRBV7-9 to TRBJ2-7; D not certain. Per the germline V gene, CDR1 is SEHNR and CDR2 is FQNEAQ (reference sequence). V dropped 4 bases and J dropped 5 bases, with 15 bases sitting between them. The CDR3 extends over 14 amino acids. The chain's CDR3 is CASSSLDLNDEQYF. As DNA, the CDR3 is TGTGCCAGCAGCTCCTTAGATCTTAATGACGAGCAGTACTTC.

This clone was recorded only once. The V and J genes are TRBV2 and TRBJ2-5; weak D call: TRBD2 (6 bases). Germline CDR1 SNHLY, CDR2 FYNNEI. Trimming shortened V by 3 bases and J by 3 bases, and 11 bases separated the two germline ends. The CDR3 has 14 amino acids. CDR3 nucleotide sequence: TGTGCCAGCAGTGATGTATGGAGGGAAGAGACCCAGTACTTC. As protein: CASSDVWREETQYF.

The V gene is TRBV10-3, the J gene TRBJ2-6; unclear D gene. This CDR3 contains 16 residues. Per germline, CDR1 ENHRY and CDR2 SYGVKD. With 0 bases removed from V and 0 bases from J, the gap between germline ends came to 6 bases. This CDR3 is CAISESRNSGANVLTF. DNA for the CDR3: TGTGCCATCAGTGAGTCTAGAAACTCTGGGGCCAACGTCCTGACTTTC.

V gene TRBV30 combines with J gene TRBJ1-4; maybe TRBD1 (6 bases). CDR1 GTSNPN and CDR2 SVGIG come from the germline V gene (reference sequence). The CDR3 is 16 residues long. The V end lost 3 bases, the J end lost 0 bases, and 14 bases lay between the germline ends. The CDR3 DNA is TGTGCCTGGAGCGAGGGCAGGGGTACAACTAATGAAAAACTGTTTTTT. This sequence encodes CAWSEGRGTTNEKLFF.

The chain employs TRBV5-1 and TRBJ1-5; D remains unclear. Germline assignment: CDR1 SGHRS and CDR2 YFSETQ. Trimming shortened V by 4 bases and J by 1 base, and 12 bases separated the two germline ends. The CDR3 has 15 residues. The CDR3 region is CASSPEGGSNQPQHF. CDR3 DNA sequence: TGCGCCAGCAGCCCTGAGGGTGGGAGCAATCAGCCCCAGCATTTT.

The CDR3 region is CASSLGGQQNVNIQYF. The CDR3 DNA follows: TGTGCCAGCAGCTTGGGGGGACAGCAAAACGTAAACATTCAGTACTTC. The V gene is TRBV5-4, the J gene TRBJ2-4; 7 positions agree with TRBD1. The CDR3 is 16 amino acids. The germline CDR1 and CDR2 sequences are SGHNT and YYREEE (reference sequence). Trimming removed 0 bases from V and 6 bases from J; junction bases left unmatched: 9.

The gene calls are TRBV20-1 and TRBJ1-2; D not resolved. The V and J ends lost 3 bases and 4 bases respectively, with 6 bases between them. The V gene's germline CDR1 is DFQATT and CDR2 SNEGSKA (reference sequence). This CDR3 comprises 11 residues. The CDR3: CSASYGYGYTF. The CDR3 bases are TGCAGTGCTAGTTACGGCTATGGCTACACCTTC.

The chain recombines TRBV10-3 with TRBJ1-3; TRBD1 is a possible D gene (6 bases). Deletions cut 7 bases from V and 3 bases from J, with 10 bases between. CDR1 is ENHRY and CDR2 is SYGVKD in the germline V gene. The CDR3 is 13 residues long. CDR3 bases: TGTGCCATCATGGGGGCTGGTGGAAACACCATATATTTT. Encoded protein: CAIMGAGGNTIYF.

The chain uses TRBV28 and TRBJ2-4; TRBD2 aligns across 8 bases. The CDR3 loop spans 19 amino acids. The V segment lost 1 base and the J segment 6 bases; nucleotides outside the gene matches: 17. CDR1 and CDR2 from the germline V gene are MDHEN and SYDVKM. The CDR3 loop is CASSLFSRGGHPFGNIQYF. CDR3 in DNA: TGTGCCAGCAGTTTATTTTCCCGCGGGGGGCATCCCTTCGGAAACATTCAGTACTTC.

The CDR3 reads CASSPIAGTSTDTQYF. For the CDR3, the DNA is TGTGCCAGCAGTCCTATAGCGGGAACTAGCACAGATACGCAGTATTTT. The rearrangement links TRBV27 to TRBJ2-3; 8 bases fit TRBD2. CDR3 size: 16 residues. With 5 bases clipped from V and 0 bases from J, the junction kept 7 bases outside the gene matches. Germline V CDR1 and CDR2: MNHEY, SMNVEV (reference sequence).

This clone came up a few times. This chain joins TRBV2 and TRBJ2-5; TRBD2 agrees at 8 bases. The CDR3 is 16 residues long. Germline assignment: CDR1 SNHLY and CDR2 FYNNEI. V was clipped by 1 base and J by 3 bases; unmatched bases: 7. DNA of the CDR3: TGTGCCAGCAGTGAAGGTGCGGGGGGCGGAAAAGAGACCCAGTACTTC. Translated: CASSEGAGGGKETQYF.

CDR3 sequence reads: CASSPRGLSYEQYF. In DNA, the CDR3 is TGTGCCAGCAGCCCCCGGGGACTCTCCTACGAGCAGTACTTC. The rearrangement joins TRBV11-3 to TRBJ2-7, with TRBD2 as a possible D gene (6 bases). V dropped 5 bases and J dropped 0 bases, with 11 bases sitting between them. The CDR3 is 14 residues long. Germline V gene lookup returns CDR1 SGHNT and CDR2 YENEEA.

This CDR3 is CATNRDYGYTF. The CDR3 DNA is TGTGCCACGAACAGGGATTATGGCTACACCTTC. The rearrangement uses TRBV2 and TRBJ1-2; a possible D gene is TRBD1 (6 bases). The CDR3 consists of 11 residues. CDR1 and CDR2 (germline): SNHLY, FYNNEI. V lost 10 bases to trimming and J lost 5 bases, with 11 bases between them.

V usage is TRBV7-2 and J usage is TRBJ1-4, with 11 bases fitting TRBD1. The J segment lost 11 bases and the V segment lost 11 bases, leaving 13 bases of the junction unmatched. Germline assignment: CDR1 SGHTA and CDR2 FQGNSA. The CDR3 extends over 14 amino acids. As DNA, the CDR3 is TGTGCCCGATCTTCGGGACAGGGGGACCCTAAACTGTTTTTT. It yields the protein CARSSGQGDPKLFF. Variable domain in full (rest from reference TRBV7-2 and TRBJ1-4): GAGVSQSPSNKVTEKGKDVELRCDPISGHTALYWYRQSLGQGLEFLIYFQGNSAPDKSGLPSDRFSAERTGGSVSTLTIQRTQQEDSAVYLCARSSGQGDPKLFFGSGTQLSVL.

The chain couples TRBV25-1 to TRBJ2-7; maybe TRBD2 (5 bases). The length of the CDR3 is 13 residues. V was trimmed by 4 bases and J by 2 bases, leaving 9 bases between them. Per the germline V gene, CDR1 is MGHDK and CDR2 is SYGVNS. Here the CDR3 reads CASSGGSTYEQYF. The CDR3 DNA reads as TGTGCCAGCAGTGGAGGGTCTACCTACGAGCAGTACTTC.